The sample holds many counts of the clone carrying this T cell receptor (beta chain). Its matching antigen is unknown. The V gene's germline CDR1 is DFQATT and CDR2 SNEGSKA (reference sequence). The ends lost 3 bases at V and 2 bases at J; junction bases unmatched: 13. This CDR3 has 16 amino acids. Authors' data handling: A per-sample median of around 91,000 TCRs was observed, with counts ranging from roughly 23,224 to 700,000. TCRdb used MiXCR to reprocess the RACE reads, holding one entry per CDR3 protein. TCRdb, not the original authors, processed these V and J calls. The sample lists about 120,000 distinct CDR3 sequences; around 10% were seen once. These data come from a study of human T cells and chemical hapten exposure. The wider study: Diphenylcyclopropenone was applied weekly to patients' scalps across the roughly 23-week study. Patch tests delivered 0.01% DPC to the upper back and were evaluated at 6 days. Whole-study results and caveats: DPC sensitization left the count of TCRs above 1 in 1000 unchanged.

Regarding time point: patch test 3, about 24 weeks after DPC sensitization. The treatment was: therapeutic diphenylcyclopropenone sensitization with weekly scalp DPC. The clonotype originates from a woman between 50 and 59 years old with alopecia areata. Some clones in this sample may be carry-over from other donors' samples. V gene TRBV20-1 combines with J gene TRBJ2-7, with 7 bases lining up with TRBD2. Sample: whole blood, taken in connection with sensitization to the hapten diphenylcyclopropenone (DPC). CDR3 region: CSASQPGGTGPYEQYF. For the CDR3, the DNA is TGCAGTGCTAGCCAACCCGGGGGGACGGGTCCCTACGAGCAGTACTTC.